One TCR beta chain is described in this entry. The antigen it recognizes is unknown. An end of the junction does not agree with germline; a read error may underlie this. The sample belongs to a study of tumor-infiltrating lymphocytes in primary liver carcinoma (dated by TCRdb to 2015 to 2018). A note on the overall study: Of the five patients, three men and two women aged 30 to 69 years, four had hepatocellular carcinoma and one had combined HCC and intrahepatic cholangiocarcinoma. The study combined TCRbeta repertoire sequencing, expression microarrays and whole-exome sequencing across five regions of each liver tumor, with adjacent normal tissue and blood. Each sample produced roughly 3.65 to 7.5 million productive TCRbeta reads, and read depth showed no significant difference between tissue types. TCRbeta repertoire sequencing covered 35 or so specimens from 5 patients: 25 or so tumor regions, 5 adjacent noncancerous liver tissues and 5 peripheral blood samples. To link TCRbeta repertoire diversity with the local molecular phenotype, the roughly 25 tumor region samples were profiled using Agilent mRNA microarrays. The tumors of the five patients were staged as T1-T3 N0M0, with maximum diameters ranging from roughly 4 to 10 cm. Reproducibility between technical replicate repertoires was high, with correlation coefficients above 0.98 and mean shared-clone rates approximately 0.91.

A constant-region primer and ProtoScript II reverse transcriptase were used to reverse-transcribe TCRbeta-specific cDNA from around 480 ng total RNA. TCRbeta libraries were built with three nested multiplex PCR rounds, a slightly modified ARM-PCR procedure. A final 25-cycle PCR with Deep VentR polymerase added sample barcodes and Illumina adapters. Before sequencing, amplicons of 200-500 bp were gel-purified using a QIAquick gel extraction kit. TCRbeta amplicons were sequenced on an Illumina HiSeq 2500 with 250-bp paired-end reads. In the paper's pipeline: To recover full CDR3 sequences, reads were quality-trimmed using Trimmomatic v0.33 and paired reads were then merged using FLASH v1.2.11. MiGEC v1.2.1b assigned V, D and J germline segments to the rearranged TCRbeta sequences. Clonotype statistics and Shannon-Wiener diversity indices were calculated with VDJtools v1.0.0. To cut down on sampling bias, every analysis after diversity analysis relied on just the 250 most abundant clonotypes from each sample. The public reads were reanalyzed by TCRdb: fastp trimming at Q25, MiXCR alignment, in-frame beta chains only. For every CDR3 protein sequence, its rows merge into one entry that carries the most common genes and DNA. TCRdb's processing, not the authors', yielded these V and J calls. The sample profile shows approximately 40,000 distinct CDR3 sequences; approximately 70% of them were found once. The top ten hold about 18% of the sample.

General study outcomes and caveats: The top 250 clones accounted for a significantly greater share of the repertoire in tumors than in blood (p = 0.039). Only roughly 8-25% of top clones appeared in all five regions of a tumor, which suggests that tumor-infiltrating T cells are spatially heterogeneous. Consistent with antigen-driven expansion, pairs of tumor regions showed higher repertoire overlap (mean roughly 35%) than either tumor-adjacent pairs (around 17%) or tumor-blood pairs (roughly 14%). Because the samples were bulk and unsorted, CD4+ and CD8+ T cell repertoires could not be compared. With just a few patients in the study, the authors point out that the findings should be validated in a larger study. Only the TCR beta chain was sequenced, which likely underestimates true repertoire diversity because unpaired alpha chains were not captured.

Total RNA and DNA were co-extracted from around 20-30 mg of bulk tissue with the AllPrep DNA/RNA mini kit, without cell sorting. Between late 2015 and 2016, about 5 patients in China with histopathologically diagnosed primary liver carcinoma had their tumors surgically resected. Patients had chronic HBV infection and were treatment-naive at sampling. Five spatially separated regions were sampled from each tumor: the superior, inferior, left-lateral and right-lateral poles, plus the tumor centre. According to histology, viable tumor cells made up more than 75% of every tumor sample. Each fresh piece of tumor and adjacent tissue was cut in two, with one half stored in RNAlater at -80 degrees C and the other half sent for histology. The material sequenced was liver tumor tissue from sampling region 2. The label giving this sample's cell subset or site can be read as: tumor region T2, inferior pole. The receptor's source is a man in his forties with primary liver carcinoma and hepatitis B virus infection.

The nucleotide sequence reads as follows: TGTGCCAGCAGCTTAGTAGGTGGGCGAGGCACAGATATGCAGTATTTT. The encoded protein is CASSLVGGRGTDMQYF. The rearranged segments are TRBV13 and TRBJ2-3, with the D gene not clear enough to name. CDR1 PRHDT and CDR2 FYEKMQ were looked up in the germline V gene (reference sequence). The cysteine opens and the phenylalanine closes a CDR3 of 16 amino acids. Only the CDR3 portion is preserved as DNA: 48 bases, with reading frame beginning at the first base.